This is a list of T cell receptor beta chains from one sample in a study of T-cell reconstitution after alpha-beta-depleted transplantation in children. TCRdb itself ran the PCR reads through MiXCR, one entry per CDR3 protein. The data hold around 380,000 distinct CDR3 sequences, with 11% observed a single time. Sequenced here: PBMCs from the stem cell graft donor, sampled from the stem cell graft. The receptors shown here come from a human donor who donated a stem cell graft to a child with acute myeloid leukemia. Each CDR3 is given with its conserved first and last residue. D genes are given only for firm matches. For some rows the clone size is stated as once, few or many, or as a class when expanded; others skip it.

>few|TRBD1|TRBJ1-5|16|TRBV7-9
TGTGCCAGCAGCTCGACGGACAGGGGTCAAAATCAGCCCCAGCATTTT
CASSSTDRGQNQPQHF
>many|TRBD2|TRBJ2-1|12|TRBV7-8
TGTGCCAGCAGCCCACAAGCGGGAGGGCCATTCTTC
CASSPQAGGPFF
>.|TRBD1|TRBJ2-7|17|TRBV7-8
TGTGCCAGCAGCTTCACGTCCGGGACAGGGGGCGCTTACGAGCAGTACTTC
CASSFTSGTGGAYEQYF
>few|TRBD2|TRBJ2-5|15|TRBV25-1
TGTGCCAGCAGTGAGCTAAGGCCTAGCGGGGAGACCCAGTACTTC
CASSELRPSGETQYF
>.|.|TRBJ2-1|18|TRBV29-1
TGCAGCGTCACAAGCGTGGTCGTAGCCGGACCAGGATACAATGAGCAGTTCTTC
CSVTSVVVAGPGYNEQFF
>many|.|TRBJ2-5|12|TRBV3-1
TGTGCCAGCAGCCAAGATGGGGAGACCCAGTACTTC
CASSQDGETQYF
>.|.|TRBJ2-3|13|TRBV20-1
TGCAGTGCTAGGGCACCGGGGGGCGATACGCAGTATTTT
CSARAPGGDTQYF
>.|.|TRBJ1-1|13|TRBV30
TGTGCCTGGAAGGCAGGGATGGAGACTGAAGCTTTCTTT
CAWKAGMETEAFF
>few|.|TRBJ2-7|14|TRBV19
TGTGCCAGTAGTATCTCGTCAGGGTACTACGAGCAGTACTTC
CASSISSGYYEQYF
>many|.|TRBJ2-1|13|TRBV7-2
TGTGCCAGCAGTGCAGACCCCAACAGGGATCAGTTCTTC
CASSADPNRDQFF
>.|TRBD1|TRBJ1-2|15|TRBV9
TGTGCCAGCAGCGAGGGGACAGCCACCTACTATGGCTACACCTTC
CASSEGTATYYGYTF
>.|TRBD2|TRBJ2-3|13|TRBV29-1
TGCAGCGCCGGGGGGAGCTACACAGATACGCAGTATTTT
CSAGGSYTDTQYF
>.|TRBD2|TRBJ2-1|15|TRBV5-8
TGTGCCAGCACCCAAAGGGGACTAAATTACAATGAGCAGTTCTTC
CASTQRGLNYNEQFF
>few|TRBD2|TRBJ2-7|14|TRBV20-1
TGCAGTGCTAGTGGGCTAGCGGGAGTTCGCGAGCAGTACTTC
CSASGLAGVREQYF
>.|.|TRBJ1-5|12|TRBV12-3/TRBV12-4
TGTGCCAGCACCCAATGGGGCCGGCCCCAGCATTTT
CASTQWGRPQHF
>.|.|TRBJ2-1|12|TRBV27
TGTGCCAGCAGTTCGGGGAGCTGGGAGCAGTTCTTC
CASSSGSWEQFF
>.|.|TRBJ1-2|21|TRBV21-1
TGTGCCAGCAGCAAAGGCGCGCGTTTATCCTTGCAGGGAGAAATAAAGTATGGCTACACCTTC
CASSKGARLSLQGEIKYGYTF
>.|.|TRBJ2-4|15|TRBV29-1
TGCAGCGTGACCGGGACAACTCTAGCCAAAAACATTCAGTACTTC
CSVTGTTLAKNIQYF
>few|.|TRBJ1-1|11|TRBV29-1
TGCAGCGGTGGGGCGAACACTGAAGCTTTCTTT
CSGGANTEAFF
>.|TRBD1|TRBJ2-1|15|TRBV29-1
TGCAGCGTTGGGCCCTTACTGGGACAGGGCAATGAGCAGTTCTTC
CSVGPLLGQGNEQFF
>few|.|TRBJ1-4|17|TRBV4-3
TGCGCCAGCCAAGATATCCCGACAGTAACAACTAATGAAAAACTGTTTTTT
CASQDIPTVTTNEKLFF
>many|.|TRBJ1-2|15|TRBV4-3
TGCGCCAGCAGCCAAGATAGGGAGGTCTTCTATGGCTACACCTTC
CASSQDREVFYGYTF
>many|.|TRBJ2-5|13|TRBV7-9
TGTGCCAGCAGCTTAGCCTACCAAGAGACCCAGTACTTC
CASSLAYQETQYF
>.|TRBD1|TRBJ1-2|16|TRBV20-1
TGCAGTGCCGTGACAGGGGATGGGCCTACGGCCTATGGCTACACCTTC
CSAVTGDGPTAYGYTF
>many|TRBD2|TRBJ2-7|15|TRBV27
TGTGCCAGCAGTCCTCCGGGACTAGCGGGAGTCGAGCAGTACTTC
CASSPPGLAGVEQYF
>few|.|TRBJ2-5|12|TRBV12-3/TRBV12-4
TGTGCCAGCACACCTGGGGGCAAGACCCAGTACTTC
CASTPGGKTQYF
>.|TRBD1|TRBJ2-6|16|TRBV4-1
TGCGCCAGCAGCCACCACAGGGGGACTGGGGCCAACGTCCTGACTTTC
CASSHHRGTGANVLTF
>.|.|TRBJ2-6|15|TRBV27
TGTGCCAGCAGTCAACTAAACTCTGGGGCCAACGTCCTGACTTTC
CASSQLNSGANVLTF
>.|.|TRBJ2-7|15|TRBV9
TGTGCCAGCAGCATATCTAGCGTAAGCTCCTACGAGCAGTACTTC
CASSISSVSSYEQYF
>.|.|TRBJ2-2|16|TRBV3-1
TGTGCCAGCAGCCAAGAAGGTCTAGCGAGCACCGGGGAGCTGTTTTTT
CASSQEGLASTGELFF
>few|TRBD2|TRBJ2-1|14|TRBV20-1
TGCAGTGCCGAGACTAGCGGAGGTTACAATGAGCAGTTCTTC
CSAETSGGYNEQFF
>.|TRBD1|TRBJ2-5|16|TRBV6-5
TGTGCCAGCAGTTACGCTAGACAGGGGACCGAAGAGACCCAGTACTTC
CASSYARQGTEETQYF
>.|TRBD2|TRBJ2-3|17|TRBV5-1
TGCGCCAGCAGCTTTCCTCTAGCGGGGGGGCCTACAGATACGCAGTATTTT
CASSFPLAGGPTDTQYF
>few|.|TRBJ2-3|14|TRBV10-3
TGTGCCATCAGCTCCTTTGCGATTGCAGATACGCAGTATTTT
CAISSFAIADTQYF
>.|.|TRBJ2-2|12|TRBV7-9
TGTGCCAGCAGCCAAGACTACCGGGAGCTGTTTTTT
CASSQDYRELFF
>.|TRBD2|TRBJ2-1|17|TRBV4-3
TGCGCCAGCAGCCAAGATCTCAGCGGGAGTCACTACAATGAGCAGTTCTTC
CASSQDLSGSHYNEQFF
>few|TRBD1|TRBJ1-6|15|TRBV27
TGTGCCAGCAGTCCCCCTGGGACAGGAAAGTCACCCCTCCACTTT
CASSPPGTGKSPLHF
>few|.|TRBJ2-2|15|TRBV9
TGTGCCAGCAGCGTAAGGGACACCGAAGGCCGGGAGCTGTTTTTT
CASSVRDTEGRELFF
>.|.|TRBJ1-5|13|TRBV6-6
TGTGCCAGCACCCTGGGACCGAATCAGCCCCAGCATTTT
CASTLGPNQPQHF
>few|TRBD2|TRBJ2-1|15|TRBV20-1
TGCAGTGCGAGCGGGACTAGCGGGGGGGCCGGGGAGCAGTTCTTC
CSASGTSGGAGEQFF
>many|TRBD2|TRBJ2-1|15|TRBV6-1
TGTGCCAGCAGCCAAAAAGGGACTAGCGACCGCGAGCAGTTCTTC
CASSQKGTSDREQFF
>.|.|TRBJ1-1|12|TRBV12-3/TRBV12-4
TGTGCCAGCAGTTTAGTTTCCGCTGAAGCTTTCTTT
CASSLVSAEAFF
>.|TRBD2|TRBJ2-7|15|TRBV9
TGTGCCAGCAGCGCGGGAGGAGCGTCGACCTACGAGCAGTACTTC
CASSAGGASTYEQYF
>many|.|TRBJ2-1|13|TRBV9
TGTGCCAGCAGCGTAGGAGTCCACAATGAGCAGTTCTTC
CASSVGVHNEQFF
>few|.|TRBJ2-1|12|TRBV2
TGTGCCAGCAGCGGGGACAACAATGAGCAGTTCTTC
CASSGDNNEQFF